Listed here are 14 T cell receptor beta chains from one sample, sequenced in a study of cytomegalovirus exposure and HLA in healthy donors. The PCR made use of 60 Vbeta and 13 Jbeta primers. Clones were sequenced by immunoSEQ multiplex PCR, and TCRdb holds only the in-frame ones, with some missing. The sample includes about 140,000 clones, roughly 80% of them seen just once. Sequenced: PBMCs. The receptors stem from a female donor in good health and CMV-seronegative.

This chain connects TRBV27 to TRBJ1-1, with a possible D match to TRBD1 (5 bases). This CDR3 contains 12 residues. Trimming shortened V by 6 bases and J by 5 bases, and 10 bases separated the two germline ends. Germline assignment: CDR1 MNHEY and CDR2 SMNVEV (reference sequence). For the CDR3, the DNA is TGTGCCAGCAGAATGGGGGGGACTGAAGCTTTCTTT. This sequence encodes CASRMGGTEAFF.

The chain joins TRBV5-6 to TRBJ1-3; 7 bases map to TRBD1. The germline V gene has CDR1 SGHDT and CDR2 YYEEEE. J was trimmed by 9 bases and V by 0 bases; bases with no gene match: 12. The CDR3 loop spans 16 amino acids. The CDR3 DNA follows: TGTGCCAGCAGCTTGGACAGGGGACTCCAGATAGGCACCATATATTTT. Amino acid sequence: CASSLDRGLQIGTIYF.

This clone has just a few counts. The chain has TRBV11-3 and TRBJ2-7; possible D gene TRBD2, 5 bases. V gave up 6 bases and J gave up 6 bases, with 18 bases separating them. The CDR3 is 14 amino acids. Germline V CDR1 and CDR2: SGHNT, YENEEA. CDR3 nucleotide sequence: TGTGCCAGCAGTTCAGGCGACGGACTTGGCGAGCAGTACTTC. It specifies CASSSGDGLGEQYF.

This clone came up once. The chain has TRBV5-1 and TRBJ2-1, with 8 bases that match TRBD2. Germline lookup yields CDR1 SGHRS and CDR2 YFSETQ. Trimming removed 3 bases from V and 9 bases from J; junction bases left unmatched: 8. The CDR3 covers 14 residues. CDR3: CASSSAGGISEQFF. The DNA for the CDR3 is TGCGCCAGCAGCTCTGCGGGGGGCATTAGTGAGCAGTTCTTC.

The chain has TRBV27 and TRBJ1-1; D is undetermined. V was cut by 5 bases and J by 2 bases, with 12 bases left in between. This CDR3 spans 14 amino acids. Germline V gene sequence: CDR1 MNHEY, CDR2 SMNVEV (reference sequence). CDR3 nucleotide sequence: TGTGCCAGCAGTCTACAGATAGGAAACACTGAAGCTTTCTTT. It is translated as CASSLQIGNTEAFF.

The genes are TRBV28 and TRBJ2-2; the match to TRBD1 covers 8 bases. J was trimmed by 0 bases and V by 6 bases; bases with no gene match: 6. The CDR3 contains 16 residues. Germline V gene data show CDR1 as MDHEN and CDR2 as SYDVKM. For the CDR3, the DNA is TGTGCCAGCAGCCTCCTGACAGGGGCGAACACCGGGGAGCTGTTTTTT. Protein product: CASSLLTGANTGELFF.

The V gene is TRBV5-1, the J gene TRBJ2-2; tentative D call: TRBD2 (5 bases). This CDR3 has 14 residues. CDR1 and CDR2 from the germline V gene are SGHRS and YFSETQ. Trimming took 6 bases from V and 3 from J, leaving 12 bases between them. CDR3 amino acids: CASTTPGDTGELFF. For the CDR3, the DNA is TGCGCCAGCACTACCCCCGGGGACACCGGGGAGCTGTTTTTT.

This sequence joins TRBV4-1 and TRBJ2-3, with D maybe TRBD1 (6 bases). The V gene lost 4 bases and the J gene lost 6 bases, with 8 bases spanning the gap. Per germline, CDR1 MGHRA and CDR2 YSYEKL. This CDR3 comprises 12 residues. The CDR3 DNA reads as TGCGCCAGCAGCCCAACAGGGGATACGCAGTATTTT. Its translation: CASSPTGDTQYF.

The chain's CDR3 is CASSEGATEAFF. DNA of the CDR3: TGCGCCAGCAGTGAGGGGGCCACTGAAGCTTTCTTT. The chain has TRBV10-2 and TRBJ1-1, with D tentatively TRBD1 (5 bases). The CDR3 spans 12 residues. CDR1 is WSHSY, CDR2 SAAADI, per germline. V lost 2 bases and J lost 4, with 5 bases in between.

The chain combines TRBV14 with TRBJ2-5; D perhaps matches TRBD1 (6 bases). Germline CDR1 is SGHDN and CDR2 is FVKESK. V lost 1 base and J lost 5, with 17 bases in between. This CDR3 has 16 residues. The CDR3: CASSQVEGQPSETQYF. In DNA, the CDR3 is TGTGCCAGCAGCCAAGTAGAAGGACAGCCCTCGGAGACCCAGTACTTC.

This clone has only a few counts. V gene TRBV2 combines with J gene TRBJ1-5; a weak D match, TRBD1 (5 bases). Trimming removed 2 bases from V and 4 bases from J, with 18 bases in between. This CDR3 spans 17 amino acids. Germline CDR1 reads SNHLY; CDR2 reads FYNNEI. The CDR3 protein is CASSERRGVIGNQPQHF. In DNA, the CDR3 is TGTGCCAGCAGTGAACGGAGGGGAGTGATTGGGAATCAGCCCCAGCATTTT. Based on the CDR3 plus reference TRBV2 and TRBJ1-5, the full variable domain is EPEVTQTPSHQVTQMGQEVILRCVPISNHLYFYWYRQILGQKVEFLVSFYNNEISEKSEIFDDQFSVERPDGSNFTLKIRSTKLEDSAMYFCASSERRGVIGNQPQHFGDGTRLSIL.

With respect to this clone: Sequence at one end of the junction differs from germline and may be a read error. CDR3 nucleotide sequence: TGTGCCACCAGTAGAGAACAGGGTACCCAAAGCTACACCTTC. Translation: CATSREQGTQSYTF. The chain carries TRBV15 and TRBJ1-2, with a possible D match to TRBD1 (6 bases). The CDR3 covers 14 residues. Germline values: CDR1 LNHNV, CDR2 YYDKDF (reference sequence).

The chain carries TRBV6-5 and TRBJ2-7; 8 bases map to TRBD1. V gave up 6 bases and J gave up 1 base; unmatched junction bases: 8. CDR1 is MNHEY, CDR2 SVGAGI, per germline. The CDR3 spans 15 residues. The CDR3 sequence is CASRLKTGVSYEQYF. CDR3 sequence (DNA): TGTGCCAGCAGGCTAAAGACAGGGGTTTCCTACGAGCAGTACTTC.

In its sample, this clone was seen a few times. V gene TRBV5-1 combines with J gene TRBJ2-7; D perhaps matches TRBD1 (5 bases). This CDR3 contains 14 residues. Germline lookup yields CDR1 SGHRS and CDR2 YFSETQ. With 4 bases removed from V and 6 bases from J, the gap between germline ends came to 17 bases. This CDR3 is CASSDLAGNSEQYF. DNA of the CDR3: TGCGCCAGCAGCGACCTGGCAGGGAACTCCGAGCAGTACTTC.